The 23 T cell receptor beta chains given below trace back to one sample, sequenced in a study of blood T cell repertoires in COVID-19. Sequencing was performed with immunoSEQ multiplex PCR; in TCRdb, only in-frame clones are kept and a portion is missing. This table has more than 150,000 clones, approximately 86% appearing once. The sample taken for sequencing was peripheral blood. These receptors came from a man in his 60s with COVID-19, enrolled during active disease.

The chain uses TRBV18 and TRBJ1-4; 9 bases align to TRBD1. Germline CDR1 reads KGHSH; CDR2 reads LQKENI. This CDR3 contains 15 residues. V gave up 8 bases and J gave up 8 bases; unmatched junction bases: 12. CDR3 in amino acids: CASTTTGQGVEKLFF. CDR3 coding DNA: TGTGCCAGCACAACAACGGGACAGGGAGTAGAAAAACTGTTTTTT. The entire variable domain, with the rest obtained from reference TRBV18 and TRBJ1-4, is as follows: NAGVMQNPRHLVRRRGQEARLRCSPMKGHSHVYWYRQLPEEGLKFMVYLQKENIIDESGMPKERFSAEFPKEGPSILRIQQVVRGDSAAYFCASTTTGQGVEKLFFGSGTQLSVL.

The chain uses TRBV11-3 and TRBJ2-1; 8 bases are a match to TRBD2. V dropped 5 bases and J dropped 1; count of bases not matched to a gene: 4. Looked up from germline, CDR1 is SGHNT and CDR2 is YENEEA. The CDR3 loop spans 15 amino acids. CDR3: CASSTIAGSYNEQFF. The CDR3 nucleotides read TGTGCCAGCAGCACCATAGCGGGGTCCTACAATGAGCAGTTCTTC.

The table lists this clone with a few counts. V and J are TRBV7-9 and TRBJ2-5; D is possibly TRBD2 (6 bases). The ends were cut back, 1 base at V and 5 bases at J, with 11 bases in the middle. The length of the CDR3 is 14 residues. CDR1 and CDR2 from the germline V gene are SEHNR and FQNEAQ (reference sequence). The CDR3 protein is CASSLGSGSETQYF. CDR3 coding DNA: TGTGCCAGCAGCTTAGGGAGCGGGTCGGAGACCCAGTACTTC.

This chain uses TRBV3-1 (or the pseudogene TRBV3-2) with TRBJ2-3; TRBD2 might be the D (6 bases). Germline V gives CDR1 LGHDT, CDR2 YNNKEL (reference sequence). The V end lost 1 base, the J end lost 2 bases, and 16 bases lay between the germline ends. The CDR3 length is 17 residues. The CDR3 sequence: CASSQGRPGLNTDTQYF. For the CDR3, the DNA is TGTGCCAGCAGCCAAGGAAGACCGGGACTGAACACAGATACGCAGTATTTT.

The J gene is TRBJ1-5, the V gene TRBV24-1; 9 bases map to TRBD1. This CDR3 comprises 16 residues. The ends lost 3 bases at V and 3 bases at J; junction bases unmatched: 5. Looked up from germline, CDR1 is KGHDR and CDR2 is SFDVKD. The DNA for the CDR3 is TGTGCCACCAGTGATCGGACAGGGGTGGCCAATCAGCCCCAGCATTTT. Its translation is CATSDRTGVANQPQHF.

This sequence joins TRBV7-8 and TRBJ1-6; D might be TRBD1 (5 bases). The V and J ends lost 0 bases and 9 bases respectively, with 9 bases between them. CDR1 is SGHVS, CDR2 FQNEAQ, per germline. The CDR3 contains 14 residues. This CDR3 reads CASSLAGVGSPLHF. As DNA, the CDR3 is TGTGCCAGCAGCTTAGCAGGGGTAGGTTCACCCCTCCACTTT.

The rearrangement uses TRBV10-3 and TRBJ2-1; TRBD1 matches at 7 bases. Unmatched junction bases numbered 11, after V lost 8 bases and J lost 4 bases. CDR3 length: 15 residues. Germline CDR1 reads ENHRY; CDR2 reads SYGVKD. The CDR3 DNA reads as TGTGCCATCGGACCCCGGGACAGAGATTACAATGAGCAGTTCTTC. The encoded protein is CAIGPRDRDYNEQFF.

The chain employs TRBV4-3 and TRBJ2-3, with a tentative D call TRBD1 (5 bases). The V and J ends lost 0 bases and 2 bases respectively, with 15 bases between them. The CDR3 is 17 amino acids. Germline assignment: CDR1 LGHNA and CDR2 YSLEER. The CDR3 bases are TGCGCCAGCAGCCAAGATCATGTGGGGCTCCTCACAGATACGCAGTATTTT. This sequence encodes CASSQDHVGLLTDTQYF.

The genes are TRBV29-1 and TRBJ1-1; the match to TRBD1 covers 7 bases. There are 13 residues in the CDR3. Germline loops: CDR1 SQVTM, CDR2 ANQGSEA. V dropped 4 bases and J dropped 6; count of bases not matched to a gene: 8. The CDR3, as DNA: TGCAGCGTTGCCCTTGGGCAGGGGGCTGAAGCTTTCTTT. Protein sequence: CSVALGQGAEAFF.

This sequence joins TRBV9 and TRBJ2-1; 7 bases align to TRBD1. This CDR3 is 14 amino acids long. The trim removed 0 bases at V and 9 bases at J, leaving 6 bases unmatched. Germline assignment: CDR1 SGDLS and CDR2 YYNGEE. The CDR3, as DNA: TGTGCCAGCAGCGTAGATGTCAGGGGGAGTGAGCAGTTCTTC. Its translation is CASSVDVRGSEQFF. The complete variable domain, with remaining parts taken from reference TRBV9 and TRBJ2-1, reads DSGVTQTPKHLITATGQRVTLRCSPRSGDLSVYWYQQSLDQGLQFLIQYYNGEERAKGNILERFSAQQFPDLHSELNLSSLELGDSALYFCASSVDVRGSEQFFGPGTRLTVL.

This chain connects TRBV27 to TRBJ2-1; TRBD1 agrees at 12 bases. Germline V gene lookup returns CDR1 MNHEY and CDR2 SMNVEV (reference sequence). Trimming cost V 6 bases and J 8 bases; bases outside gene matches: 5. The CDR3 totals 14 residues. DNA of the CDR3: TGTGCCAGCAGGCCAGGGACAGGGGGCCATGAGCAGTTCTTC. Its protein is CASRPGTGGHEQFF.

This chain links TRBV19 with TRBJ2-1; TRBD2 matches at 9 bases. The CDR3 has 18 residues. Trimming took 5 bases from V and 6 from J; bases not matched to a gene: 17. CDR1 is LNHDA and CDR2 is SQIVND in the germline V gene (reference sequence). This chain's CDR3 is CASSVWGRVAGDTNEQFF. The DNA of the CDR3 is TGTGCCAGTAGTGTCTGGGGTCGAGTAGCGGGAGACACCAATGAGCAGTTCTTC.

This chain joins TRBV5-1 and TRBJ2-2, with 14 positions matching TRBD2. CDR3 length: 17 residues. V shed 4 bases and J 1 base; nucleotides not matched to a gene: 3. Germline values: CDR1 SGHRS, CDR2 YFSETQ. The CDR3 DNA sequence: TGCGCCAGCAGCCCTGGGACTAGCGGGGGGAACACCGGGGAGCTGTTTTTT. Its protein is CASSPGTSGGNTGELFF. The whole variable domain, filled in from reference TRBV5-1 and TRBJ2-2, reads KAGVTQTPRYLIKTRGQQVTLSCSPISGHRSVSWYQQTPGQGLQFLFEYFSETQRNKGNFPGRFSGRQFSNSRSEMNVSTLELGDSALYLCASSPGTSGGNTGELFFGEGSRLTVL.

The chain combines TRBV2 with TRBJ2-3, with D possibly TRBD2 on 6 matching bases. V lost 4 bases to trimming and J lost 6 bases, with 14 bases between them. This CDR3 spans 14 amino acids. The germline gives CDR1 SNHLY, CDR2 FYNNEI. The CDR3 protein is CASSVTRGWDTQYF. The CDR3 nucleotides read TGTGCCAGCAGTGTCACTCGGGGGTGGGATACGCAGTATTTT.

With regard to this clone: The sample holds other DNA sequences that translate to the same CDR3. V usage is TRBV12-5 and J usage is TRBJ1-5; D call uncertain. Germline values: CDR1 LGHNT, CDR2 FRNRAP. This CDR3 is built from 13 residues. Trimming removed 3 bases at V and 0 bases at J, with 3 bases between. CDR3 in amino acids: CASGFSSNQPQHF. CDR3 bases: TGTGCTAGTGGTTTTAGTAGCAATCAGCCCCAGCATTTT.

The rearrangement links TRBV9 to TRBJ1-2; TRBD1 aligns across 12 bases. CDR1 and CDR2 (germline): SGDLS, YYNGEE. J lost 5 bases, V lost 4 bases, and 12 bases had no gene match. This CDR3 has 17 residues. In DNA, the CDR3 is TGTGCCAGCAGCCTAGAGGGACAGGGGGCTAACCTTTATGGCTACACCTTC. This gives the protein CASSLEGQGANLYGYTF.

This chain links TRBV6-2 or TRBV6-3 with TRBJ2-7; D is undetermined. CDR1 is MNHEY and CDR2 is SVGEGT in the germline V gene. The CDR3 is 14 amino acids. V was cut by 0 bases and J by 6 bases, with 12 bases left in between. The CDR3 here is CASSYSRPPGEQYF. CDR3 bases: TGTGCCAGCAGTTACTCGCGCCCTCCAGGCGAGCAGTACTTC.

The J gene is TRBJ2-5, the V gene TRBV7-2; tentative D call: TRBD2 (6 bases). V lost 2 bases and J 5 bases, leaving 9 bases between the germline ends. Germline CDR1 is SGHTA and CDR2 is FQGNSA. The CDR3 spans 13 residues. CDR3 sequence (DNA): TGTGCCAGCAGCTTACCGGGGGTTGAGACCCAGTACTTC. It is translated as CASSLPGVETQYF.

This clone has just one count. The chain joins TRBV15 to TRBJ2-7, with a weak D call TRBD2 (6 bases). V lost 5 bases to trimming and J lost 2 bases, with 13 bases between them. This CDR3 comprises 14 residues. The germline V gene has CDR1 LNHNV and CDR2 YYDKDF (reference sequence). The CDR3 nucleotides read TGTGCCACCAGCTTAGGGACTTTAACCTACGAGCAGTACTTC. Translated: CATSLGTLTYEQYF.

The chain is built from TRBV7-2 and TRBJ1-1, with a tentative D call TRBD1 (5 bases). Germline V CDR1 and CDR2: SGHTA, FQGNSA. The germline V and J ends were trimmed by 4 bases and 6 bases, with 15 bases remaining between them. CDR3 length equals 14 residues. The CDR3 DNA is TGTGCCAGCAGCTCAGCCCCCCGGGGGGCTGAAGCTTTCTTT. As protein: CASSSAPRGAEAFF.

The chain links TRBV4-2 to TRBJ2-5; TRBD1 aligns across 8 bases. CDR1 and CDR2 from the germline V gene are LGHNA and YNFKEQ. The CDR3 runs to 11 residues. CDR3 DNA sequence: TGTGCTAGCGGACAGGGAGTGACCCAGTACTTC. Its protein is CASGQGVTQYF.

This chain uses TRBV7-2 with TRBJ2-1; 9 bases align to TRBD2. The ends lost 4 bases at V and 8 bases at J; junction bases unmatched: 12. There are 16 residues in the CDR3. Germline V gene lookup returns CDR1 SGHTA and CDR2 FQGNSA. Here the CDR3 reads CASSSLAGPGSHEQFF. The CDR3 DNA is TGTGCCAGCAGCTCCCTAGCGGGGCCCGGCAGCCATGAGCAGTTCTTC.

This sequence joins TRBV7-2 and TRBJ2-1; tentative D call: TRBD2 (6 bases). Trimming cost V 2 bases and J 3 bases, with 11 bases left between them. CDR1 is SGHTA, CDR2 FQGNSA, per germline. The CDR3 is 15 residues long. CDR3 sequence reads: CASSLSWGVYNEQFF. CDR3 nucleotide sequence: TGTGCCAGCAGCTTATCTTGGGGGGTCTACAATGAGCAGTTCTTC.